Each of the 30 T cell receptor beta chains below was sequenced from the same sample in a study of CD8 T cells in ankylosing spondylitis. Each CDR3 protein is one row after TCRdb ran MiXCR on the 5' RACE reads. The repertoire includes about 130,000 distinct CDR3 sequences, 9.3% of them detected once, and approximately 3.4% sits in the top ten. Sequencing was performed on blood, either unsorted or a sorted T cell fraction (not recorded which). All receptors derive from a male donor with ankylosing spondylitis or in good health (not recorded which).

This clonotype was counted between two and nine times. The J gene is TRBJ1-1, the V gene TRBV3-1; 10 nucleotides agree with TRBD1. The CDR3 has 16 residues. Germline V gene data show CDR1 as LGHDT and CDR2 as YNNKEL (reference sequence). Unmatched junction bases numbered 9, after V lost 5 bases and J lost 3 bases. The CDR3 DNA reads TGTGCCAGCAGCTTTCACGCGACAGGGGGCTACACTGAAGCTTTCTTT. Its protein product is CASSFHATGGYTEAFF.

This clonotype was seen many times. The CDR3 DNA reads as TGTGCCAGCAGCAGAGGACTAGCGGCACGGGGAGGGGAGCTGTTTTTT. It is translated as CASSRGLAARGGELFF. The chain employs TRBV7-2 and TRBJ2-2; 10 bases are a match to TRBD2. With V trimmed by 5 bases and J by 8 bases, 11 bases remained unmatched. Germline CDR1 SGHTA, CDR2 FQGNSA. This CDR3 spans 16 amino acids.

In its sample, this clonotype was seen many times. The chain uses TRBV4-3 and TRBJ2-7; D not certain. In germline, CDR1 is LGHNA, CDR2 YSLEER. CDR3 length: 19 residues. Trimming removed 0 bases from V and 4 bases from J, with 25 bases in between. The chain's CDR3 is CASSQDWGGWATPTYEQYF. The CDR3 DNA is TGCGCCAGCAGCCAAGATTGGGGTGGTTGGGCTACGCCTACTTACGAGCAGTACTTC.

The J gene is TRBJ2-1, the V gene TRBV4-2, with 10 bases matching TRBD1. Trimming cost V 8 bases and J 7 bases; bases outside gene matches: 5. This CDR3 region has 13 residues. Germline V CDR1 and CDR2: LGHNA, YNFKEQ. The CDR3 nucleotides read TGTGCCAGCCGCAGGGACAGGGGAAATGAGCAGTTCTTC. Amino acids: CASRRDRGNEQFF.

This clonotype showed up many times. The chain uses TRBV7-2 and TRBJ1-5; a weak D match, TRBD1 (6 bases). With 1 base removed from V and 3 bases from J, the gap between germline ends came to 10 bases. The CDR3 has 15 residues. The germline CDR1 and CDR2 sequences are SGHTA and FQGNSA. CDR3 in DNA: TGTGCCAGCAGCTTAGGCGGGGGCCACAATCAGCCCCAGCATTTT. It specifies CASSLGGGHNQPQHF. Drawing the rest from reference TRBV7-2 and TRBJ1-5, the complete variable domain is GAGVSQSPSNKVTEKGKDVELRCDPISGHTALYWYRQSLGQGLEFLIYFQGNSAPDKSGLPSDRFSAERTGGSVSTLTIQRTQQEDSAVYLCASSLGGGHNQPQHFGDGTRLSIL.

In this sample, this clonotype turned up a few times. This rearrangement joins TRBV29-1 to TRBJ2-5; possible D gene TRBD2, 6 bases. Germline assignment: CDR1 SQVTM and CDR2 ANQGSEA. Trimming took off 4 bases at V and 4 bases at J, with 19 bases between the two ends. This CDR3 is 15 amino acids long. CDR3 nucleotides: TGCAGCGTTGGACCTACGGCGGGGACGGTAGAGACCCAGTACTTC. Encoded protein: CSVGPTAGTVETQYF.

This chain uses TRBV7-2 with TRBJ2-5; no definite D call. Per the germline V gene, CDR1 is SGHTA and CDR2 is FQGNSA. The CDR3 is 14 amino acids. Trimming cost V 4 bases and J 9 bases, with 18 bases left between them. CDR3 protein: CASSWVDTSGAQYF. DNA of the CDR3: TGTGCCAGCAGCTGGGTAGATACCTCAGGTGCCCAGTACTTC.

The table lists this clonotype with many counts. CDR3 loop: CSAHQVYEQFF. The CDR3 DNA is TGCAGTGCTCATCAGGTGTATGAGCAGTTCTTC. This chain links TRBV20-1 with TRBJ2-1; D unclear. Trimming removed 5 bases from V and 8 bases from J, with 10 bases in between. Looked up from germline, CDR1 is DFQATT and CDR2 is SNEGSKA (reference sequence). This CDR3 comprises 11 residues.

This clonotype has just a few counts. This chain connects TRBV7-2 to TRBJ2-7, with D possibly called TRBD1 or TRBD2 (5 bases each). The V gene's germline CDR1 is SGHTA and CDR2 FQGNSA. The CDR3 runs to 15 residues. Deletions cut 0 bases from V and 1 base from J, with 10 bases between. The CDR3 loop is CASSLAGDASYEQYF. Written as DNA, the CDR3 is TGTGCCAGCAGCTTAGCGGGGGACGCATCCTACGAGCAGTACTTC.

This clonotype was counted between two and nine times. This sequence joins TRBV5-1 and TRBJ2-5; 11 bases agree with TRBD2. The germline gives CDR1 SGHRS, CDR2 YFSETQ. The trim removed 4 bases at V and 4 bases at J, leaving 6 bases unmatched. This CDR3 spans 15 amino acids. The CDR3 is CASSKLSGRGETQYF. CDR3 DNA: TGCGCCAGCAGCAAACTTAGCGGGAGGGGAGAGACCCAGTACTTC.

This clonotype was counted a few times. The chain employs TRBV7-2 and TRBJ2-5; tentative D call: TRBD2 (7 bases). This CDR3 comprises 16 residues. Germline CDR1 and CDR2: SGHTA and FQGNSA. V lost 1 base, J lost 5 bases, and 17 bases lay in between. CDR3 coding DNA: TGTGCCAGCAGCTTAGTCGTGGGGGGGGCTGAGGAGACCCAGTACTTC. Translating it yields CASSLVVGGAEETQYF.

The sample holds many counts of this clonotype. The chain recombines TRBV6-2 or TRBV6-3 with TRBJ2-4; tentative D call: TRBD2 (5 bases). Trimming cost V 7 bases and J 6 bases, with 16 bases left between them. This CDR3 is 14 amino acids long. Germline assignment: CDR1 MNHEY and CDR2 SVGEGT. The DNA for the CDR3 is TGTGCCAGCACGATTGGCGGGCCGTTAAACATTCAGTACTTC. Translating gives CASTIGGPLNIQYF.

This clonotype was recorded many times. CDR3 amino acids: CAISASGGTDTQYF. The DNA of the CDR3 is TGTGCCATCAGTGCTAGCGGGGGGACAGATACGCAGTATTTT. The rearrangement links TRBV10-3 to TRBJ2-3, with 11 bases identical to TRBD2. V was clipped by 4 bases and J by 3 bases; unmatched bases: 0. The CDR3 is 14 amino acids. CDR1 and CDR2 from the germline V gene are ENHRY and SYGVKD.

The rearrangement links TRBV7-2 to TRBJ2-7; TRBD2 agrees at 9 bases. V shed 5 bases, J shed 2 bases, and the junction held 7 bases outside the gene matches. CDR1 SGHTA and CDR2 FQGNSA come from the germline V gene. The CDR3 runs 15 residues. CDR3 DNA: TGTGCCAGCAGCGATTATAGCGGGAGCCCCTACGAGCAGTACTTC. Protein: CASSDYSGSPYEQYF.

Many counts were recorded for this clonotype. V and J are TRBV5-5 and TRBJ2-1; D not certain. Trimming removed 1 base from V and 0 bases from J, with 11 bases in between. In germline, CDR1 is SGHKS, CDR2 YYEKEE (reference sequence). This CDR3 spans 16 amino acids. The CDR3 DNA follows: TGTGCCAGCAGCTTGTATCAGGAGAGCTCCTACAATGAGCAGTTCTTC. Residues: CASSLYQESSYNEQFF.

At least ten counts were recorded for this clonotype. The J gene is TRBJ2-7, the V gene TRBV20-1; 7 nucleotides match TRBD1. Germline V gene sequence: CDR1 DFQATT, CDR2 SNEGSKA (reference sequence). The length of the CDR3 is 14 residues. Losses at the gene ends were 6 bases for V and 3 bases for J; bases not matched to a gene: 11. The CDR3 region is CSAYRPGQSYEQYF. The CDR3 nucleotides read TGCAGTGCCTATCGTCCGGGACAGAGCTACGAGCAGTACTTC.

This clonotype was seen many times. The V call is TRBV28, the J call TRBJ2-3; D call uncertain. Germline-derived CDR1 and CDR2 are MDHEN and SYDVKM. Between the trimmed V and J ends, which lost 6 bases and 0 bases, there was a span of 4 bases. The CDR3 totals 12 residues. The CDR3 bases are TGTGCCAGCAGGTCTAGCACAGATACGCAGTATTTT. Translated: CASRSSTDTQYF. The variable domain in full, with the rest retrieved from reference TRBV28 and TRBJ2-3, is DVKVTQSSRYLVKRTGEKVFLECVQDMDHENMFWYRQDPGLGLRLIYFSYDVKMKEKGDIPEGYSVSREKKERFSLILESASTNQTSMYLCASRSSTDTQYFGPGTRLTVL.

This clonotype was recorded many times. For the CDR3, the DNA is TGCAGTGCTAGAGAAGTAGCGGGAGGTATAGAGCAGTACTTC. Protein: CSAREVAGGIEQYF. This chain joins TRBV20-1 and TRBJ2-7; 10 nucleotides align to TRBD2. Germline lookup yields CDR1 DFQATT and CDR2 SNEGSKA (reference sequence). CDR3 size: 14 residues. V lost 0 bases and J lost 7; bases outside the gene matches: 6.

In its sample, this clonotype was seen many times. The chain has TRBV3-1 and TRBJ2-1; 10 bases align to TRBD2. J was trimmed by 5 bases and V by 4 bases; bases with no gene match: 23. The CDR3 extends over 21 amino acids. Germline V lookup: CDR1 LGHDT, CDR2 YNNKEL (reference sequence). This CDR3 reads CASSRHIQGSAGLAGDNEQFF. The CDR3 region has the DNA TGTGCCAGCAGCCGACATATACAGGGGTCAGCAGGGCTAGCGGGGGACAATGAGCAGTTCTTC.

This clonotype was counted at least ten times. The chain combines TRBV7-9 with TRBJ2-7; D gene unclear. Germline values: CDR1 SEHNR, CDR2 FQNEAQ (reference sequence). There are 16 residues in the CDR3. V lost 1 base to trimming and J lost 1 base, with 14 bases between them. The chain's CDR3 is CASSLGIGAVSYEQYF. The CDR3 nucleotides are TGTGCCAGCAGCTTAGGTATTGGTGCAGTTTCCTACGAGCAGTACTTC.

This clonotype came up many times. Here the CDR3 reads CASRRERELSPAPTYEQYF. In DNA, the CDR3 is TGTGCCAGCAGAAGAGAGCGGGAGTTGAGTCCGGCCCCAACCTACGAGCAGTACTTC. V is TRBV21-1 and J is TRBJ2-7; the table's TRBD2 call for D was not verified on the DNA. TRBV21-1 is listed as a pseudogene. This CDR3 has 19 residues.

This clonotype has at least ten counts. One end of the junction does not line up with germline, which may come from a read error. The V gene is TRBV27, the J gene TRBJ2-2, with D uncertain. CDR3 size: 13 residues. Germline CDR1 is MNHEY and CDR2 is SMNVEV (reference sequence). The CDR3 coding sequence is TGTGCCAGCAGTTTACCGAAAACCGGGGAGCTGTTTTTT. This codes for CASSLPKTGELFF.

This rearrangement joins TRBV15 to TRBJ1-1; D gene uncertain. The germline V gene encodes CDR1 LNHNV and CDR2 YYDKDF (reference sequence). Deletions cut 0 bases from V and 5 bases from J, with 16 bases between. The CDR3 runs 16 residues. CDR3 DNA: TGTGCCACCAGCAGAGATCCGCAGGCGCGGGTGACTGAAGCTTTCTTT. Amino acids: CATSRDPQARVTEAFF.

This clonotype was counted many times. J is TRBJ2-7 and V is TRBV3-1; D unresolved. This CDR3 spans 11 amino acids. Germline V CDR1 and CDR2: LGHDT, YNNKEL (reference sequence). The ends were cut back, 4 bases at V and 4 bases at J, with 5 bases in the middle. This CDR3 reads CASSRQYEQYF. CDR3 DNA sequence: TGTGCCAGCAGCCGGCAATACGAGCAGTACTTC.

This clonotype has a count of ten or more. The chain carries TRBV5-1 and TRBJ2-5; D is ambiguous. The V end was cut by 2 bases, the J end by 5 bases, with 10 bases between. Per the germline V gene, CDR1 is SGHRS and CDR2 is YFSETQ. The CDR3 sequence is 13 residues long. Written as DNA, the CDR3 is TGCGCCAGCAGCTTATGGCTATCGGAGACCCAGTACTTC. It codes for CASSLWLSETQYF.

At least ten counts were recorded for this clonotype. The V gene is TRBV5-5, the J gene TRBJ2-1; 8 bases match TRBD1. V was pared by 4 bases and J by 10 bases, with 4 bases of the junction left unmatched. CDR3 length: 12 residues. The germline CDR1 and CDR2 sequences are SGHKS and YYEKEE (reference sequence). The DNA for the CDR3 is TGTGCCAGCAGCACCACAGGGGGAGAGCAGTTCTTC. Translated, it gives CASSTTGGEQFF.

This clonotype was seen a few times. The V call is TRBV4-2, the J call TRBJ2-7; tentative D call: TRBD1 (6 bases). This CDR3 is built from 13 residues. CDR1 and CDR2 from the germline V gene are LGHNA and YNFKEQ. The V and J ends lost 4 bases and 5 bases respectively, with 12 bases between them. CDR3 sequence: CASSPIQGHEQYF. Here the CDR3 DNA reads TGTGCCAGCAGCCCTATACAGGGCCACGAGCAGTACTTC.

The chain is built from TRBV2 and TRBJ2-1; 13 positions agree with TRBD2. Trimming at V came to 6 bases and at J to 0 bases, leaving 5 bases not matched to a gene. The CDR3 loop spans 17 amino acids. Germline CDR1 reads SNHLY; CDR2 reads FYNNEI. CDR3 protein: CASRLAGGTSSYNEQFF. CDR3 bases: TGTGCCAGCAGACTAGCGGGAGGGACGAGCTCCTACAATGAGCAGTTCTTC. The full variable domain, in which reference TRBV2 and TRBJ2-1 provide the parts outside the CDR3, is EPEVTQTPSHQVTQMGQEVILRCVPISNHLYFYWYRQILGQKVEFLVSFYNNEISEKSEIFDDQFSVERPDGSNFTLKIRSTKLEDSAMYFCASRLAGGTSSYNEQFFGPGTRLTVL.

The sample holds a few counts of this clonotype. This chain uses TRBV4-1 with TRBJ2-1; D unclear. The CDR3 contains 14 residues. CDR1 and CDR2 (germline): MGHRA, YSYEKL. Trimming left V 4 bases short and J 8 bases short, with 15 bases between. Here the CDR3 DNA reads TGCGCCAGCAGCCGGGCAAAAGTACTTGATGAGCAGTTCTTC. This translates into CASSRAKVLDEQFF.

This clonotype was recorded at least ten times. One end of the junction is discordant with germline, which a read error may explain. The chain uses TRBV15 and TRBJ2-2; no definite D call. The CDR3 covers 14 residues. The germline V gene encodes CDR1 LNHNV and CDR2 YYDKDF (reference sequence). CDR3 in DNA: TGTGCCACCAGCAGAGATCGGAACGCCGGGGAGCTGTTTTTT. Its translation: CATSRDRNAGELFF.